The next 18 T cell receptor beta chains were all read from a single sample in a study of response to subunit inactivated influenza vaccine. TCRdb re-called the RT-PCR reads through MiXCR, storing one row per CDR3 protein. The sample shows roughly 650,000 distinct CDR3 sequences, 14% of them seen only once. The starting material was PBMCs from blood, obtained about 14 days before vaccination. Receptors were obtained from a man aged 45-65 years who received an inactivated influenza vaccine.

This clonotype has just a few counts. This chain connects TRBV5-1 to TRBJ1-2; the D gene is possibly TRBD1 (5 bases). V was trimmed by 4 bases and J by 7 bases, leaving 20 bases between them. In germline, CDR1 is SGHRS, CDR2 YFSETQ. The CDR3 runs 15 residues. CDR3 loop: CASSTRTSGPGGYTF. Written as DNA, the CDR3 is TGCGCCAGCAGCACTCGGACATCCGGACCAGGTGGCTACACCTTC.

This clonotype occurred a few times. The rearrangement joins TRBV5-6 to TRBJ2-7; the match to TRBD1 covers 8 bases. This CDR3 contains 16 residues. Germline lookup yields CDR1 SGHDT and CDR2 YYEEEE. V shed 3 bases, J shed 1 base, and the junction held 9 bases outside the gene matches. CDR3 region: CASSWKATGASYEQYF. The CDR3 DNA reads as TGTGCCAGCAGCTGGAAGGCGACAGGGGCATCCTACGAGCAGTACTTC.

CDR3 sequence: CASSDQTLREQFF. The CDR3 DNA follows: TGTGCCAGCAGCGATCAGACGCTGAGGGAGCAGTTCTTC. The chain has TRBV3-1 and TRBJ2-1; D is uncertain. Looked up from germline, CDR1 is LGHDT and CDR2 is YNNKEL (reference sequence). Trimming shortened V by 5 bases and J by 10 bases, and 15 bases separated the two germline ends. The CDR3 contains 13 residues.

The chain is built from TRBV5-1 and TRBJ2-7; D is perhaps TRBD1 (6 bases). The germline CDR1 and CDR2 sequences are SGHRS and YFSETQ. This CDR3 has 15 residues. Trimming left V 4 bases short and J 3 bases short, with 17 bases between. CDR3 sequence reads: CASSLTGTPYYEQYF. The CDR3 DNA reads as TGCGCCAGCAGCCTTACCGGGACACCGTACTACGAGCAGTACTTC.

The V call is TRBV9, the J call TRBJ2-7; TRBD2 might be the D (6 bases). V dropped 4 bases and J dropped 3 bases, with 17 bases sitting between them. Germline CDR1 reads SGDLS; CDR2 reads YYNGEE. The CDR3 totals 15 residues. In DNA form, the CDR3 reads TGTGCCAGCAGCCTAACCGGGACTCCGTTCTACGAGCAGTACTTC. Translating it yields CASSLTGTPFYEQYF.

The genes are TRBV29-1 and TRBJ2-4; the D is unclear. Germline V gives CDR1 SQVTM, CDR2 ANQGSEA. V shed 5 bases and J shed 1 base, with 15 bases lying between them. This CDR3 is 15 amino acids long. CDR3 residues: CSVTMKLMAKNIQYF. Here the CDR3 DNA reads TGCAGCGTTACGATGAAACTGATGGCCAAAAACATTCAGTACTTC.

This clonotype was found a few times. The chain employs TRBV29-1 and TRBJ1-5, with a tentative D call TRBD1 (5 bases). Looked up from germline, CDR1 is SQVTM and CDR2 is ANQGSEA. The CDR3 spans 13 residues. V gave up 4 bases and J gave up 7 bases, with 14 bases separating them. CDR3 sequence: CSVGSGVEQPQHF. The CDR3 DNA sequence: TGCAGCGTTGGGTCGGGGGTTGAGCAGCCCCAGCATTTT.

This clonotype appeared a few times. The V gene is TRBV20-1, the J gene TRBJ2-5, with 8 bases matching TRBD2. Germline loops: CDR1 DFQATT, CDR2 SNEGSKA (reference sequence). With 5 bases clipped from V and 5 bases from J, the junction kept 10 bases outside the gene matches. CDR3 length: 14 amino acids. The CDR3 loop reads CSAPRPGGPETQYF. CDR3 coding DNA: TGCAGTGCTCCACGGCCGGGAGGGCCGGAGACCCAGTACTTC.

This clonotype was seen more than once but under ten times. In DNA form, the CDR3 reads TGCGCCAGCAGACCTACTAGCGGGAGGTACGAGCAGTACTTC. Its translation is CASRPTSGRYEQYF. V is TRBV5-1 and J is TRBJ2-7; 12 positions agree with TRBD2. With V trimmed by 5 bases and J by 4 bases, 4 bases remained unmatched. The germline CDR1 and CDR2 sequences are SGHRS and YFSETQ. The CDR3 is made up of 14 amino acids. Variable domain in full (rest from reference TRBV5-1 and TRBJ2-7): KAGVTQTPRYLIKTRGQQVTLSCSPISGHRSVSWYQQTPGQGLQFLFEYFSETQRNKGNFPGRFSGRQFSNSRSEMNVSTLELGDSALYLCASRPTSGRYEQYFGPGTRLTVT.

This chain joins TRBV3-1 and TRBJ1-3, with D possibly being TRBD1 (6 bases). Deletions cut 2 bases from V and 7 bases from J, with 9 bases between. This CDR3 has 13 residues. Germline loops: CDR1 LGHDT, CDR2 YNNKEL (reference sequence). The CDR3 sequence: CASSQRGGNTIYF. As DNA, the CDR3 is TGTGCCAGCAGCCAAAGGGGGGGGAACACCATATATTTT.

The sample holds many counts of this clonotype. The chain recombines TRBV14 with TRBJ2-5; D possibly corresponds to TRBD2 (5 bases). The V end lost 1 base, the J end lost 4 bases, and 10 bases lay between the germline ends. Germline lookup yields CDR1 SGHDN and CDR2 FVKESK. The CDR3 sequence is 14 residues long. CDR3 loop: CASSQVDWGETQYF. The CDR3 DNA is TGTGCCAGCAGCCAAGTGGACTGGGGAGAGACCCAGTACTTC.

This clonotype was detected only a few times. The rearrangement links TRBV27 to TRBJ2-2; 12 bases line up with TRBD2. Germline values: CDR1 MNHEY, CDR2 SMNVEV (reference sequence). The J segment lost 6 bases and the V segment lost 6 bases, leaving 11 bases of the junction unmatched. This CDR3 contains 17 residues. The CDR3 loop reads CASRRLAGGPGAGELFF. The CDR3, as DNA: TGTGCCAGCAGAAGGCTAGCGGGGGGGCCCGGGGCCGGGGAGCTGTTTTTT.

V gene TRBV7-6 combines with J gene TRBJ2-2; D unclear. The CDR3 length is 14 residues. V dropped 1 base and J dropped 6 bases, with 9 bases sitting between them. Per the germline V gene, CDR1 is SGHVS and CDR2 is FNYEAQ. CDR3 nucleotides: TGTGCCAGCAGCTTAGAAGGGTTCGCCGGGGAGCTGTTTTTT. Its translation: CASSLEGFAGELFF.

This chain joins TRBV29-1 and TRBJ2-7; D not resolved. The CDR3 length is 14 residues. CDR1 is SQVTM, CDR2 ANQGSEA, per germline. Trimming stripped 2 bases from V and 5 bases from J, with 16 bases between. Written as DNA, the CDR3 is TGCAGCGTTGAATTCCTAAACCGGCCCAACGAGCAGTACTTC. It codes for CSVEFLNRPNEQYF.

This clonotype was found a few times. At one end the junction does not follow the germline gene, possibly because of a read error. The V gene is TRBV6-6, the J gene TRBJ2-7; a possible D gene is TRBD1 (7 bases). Germline V gene lookup returns CDR1 MNHNY and CDR2 SVGAGI (reference sequence). The length of the CDR3 is 13 residues. This CDR3 reads CATSTGEADEQYF. The CDR3 coding sequence is TGTGCCACCAGTACAGGGGAGGCCGACGAGCAGTACTTC.

This clonotype was observed a few times. The chain carries TRBV7-2 and TRBJ2-7; D is unclear. Germline-derived CDR1 and CDR2 are SGHTA and FQGNSA. This CDR3 region has 17 residues. Deletions cut 2 bases from V and 0 bases from J, with 17 bases between. The CDR3 spells CASSLPSDLWSSYEQYF. The CDR3 nucleotides are TGTGCCAGCAGCTTACCCTCGGACCTTTGGAGCTCCTACGAGCAGTACTTC.

The CDR3 loop is CSAREGQPNQPQHF. In DNA, the CDR3 is TGCAGTGCTAGAGAGGGACAACCCAATCAGCCCCAGCATTTT. The chain links TRBV20-1 to TRBJ1-5; perhaps TRBD1 as D (6 bases). The CDR3 has 14 amino acids. The V end was cut by 0 bases, the J end by 3 bases, with 9 bases between. The germline V gene has CDR1 DFQATT and CDR2 SNEGSKA (reference sequence).

The J gene is TRBJ1-1, the V gene TRBV5-1, with 8 positions matching TRBD1. The CDR3 totals 15 residues. Unmatched junction bases numbered 5, after V lost 4 bases and J lost 0 bases. CDR1 and CDR2 from the germline V gene are SGHRS and YFSETQ. CDR3 in DNA: TGCGCCAGCAGCGGCACAGGGGGGGTGAACACTGAAGCTTTCTTT. Translated, it gives CASSGTGGVNTEAFF.